This T cell receptor beta chain appears in the sequencing data of a study of blood T cell repertoires in COVID-19. Whole-study context: PBMCs, B-cell-depleted T cells, or T cells provided the cDNA or gDNA that made up the material.

The CDR3 extends over 14 amino acids. Germline-derived CDR1 and CDR2 are SQVTM and ANQGSEA. After removal of 4 bases from V and 0 bases from J, the junction contained 4 bases not matched to a gene. Methods used by the authors: Quantification of nucleated cells was approximated via reference gene primer amplification. TCRdb's copy holds only in-frame clones and misses some; the assay was immunoSEQ multiplex PCR. That table gives V, J and clone size, and the DNA gave D and trimming. The sample yields a few hundred thousand clones, around 90% seen once. Participant-given clinical history determined each cohort assignment.

The origin of this receptor is a young man who had recovered from COVID-19. The chain is built from TRBV29-1 and TRBJ2-5, with 8 bases matching TRBD2. The sample consisted of PBMCs or T cells enriched from blood (not recorded which). The chain's CDR3 is CSVGRLAYQETQYF. The CDR3 nucleotides read TGCAGCGTTGGTCGACTAGCGTACCAAGAGACCCAGTACTTC. The whole variable domain, filled in from reference TRBV29-1 and TRBJ2-5, reads SAVISQKPSRDICQRGTSLTIQCQVDSQVTMMFWYRQQPGQSLTLIATANQGSEATYESGFVIDKFPISRPNLTFSTLTVSNMSPEDSSIYLCSVGRLAYQETQYFGPGTRLLVL.